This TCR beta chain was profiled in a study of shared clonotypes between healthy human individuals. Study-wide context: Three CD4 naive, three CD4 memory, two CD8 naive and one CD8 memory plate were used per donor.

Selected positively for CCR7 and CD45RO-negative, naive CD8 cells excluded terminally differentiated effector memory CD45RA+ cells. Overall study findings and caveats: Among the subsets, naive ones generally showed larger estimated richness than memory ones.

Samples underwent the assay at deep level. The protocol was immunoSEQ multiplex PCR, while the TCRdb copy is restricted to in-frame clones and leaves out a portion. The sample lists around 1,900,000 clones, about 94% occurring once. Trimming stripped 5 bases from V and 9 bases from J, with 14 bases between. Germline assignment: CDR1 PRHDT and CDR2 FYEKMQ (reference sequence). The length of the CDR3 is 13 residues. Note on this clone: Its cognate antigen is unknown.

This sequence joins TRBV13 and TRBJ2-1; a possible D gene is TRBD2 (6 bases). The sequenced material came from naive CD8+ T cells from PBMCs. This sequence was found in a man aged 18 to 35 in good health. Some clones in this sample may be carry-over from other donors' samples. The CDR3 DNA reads TGTGCCAGCAGCCCCCAAATGCGGGGTGAGCAGTTCTTC. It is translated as CASSPQMRGEQFF.